The T cell receptor beta chain described here comes from a study of blood T cell repertoires in COVID-19 (dated by TCRdb to 2018 to 2020). At the level of the whole study: The collaborator samples originated in the United States, Italy and Spain and spanned the acute and convalescent phases of COVID-19. The prospective study material was composed of cDNA or gDNA derived from T cells, B-cell-depleted T cells, or PBMCs. A de-identified subject ID, COVID-19 status, age in years and sex were almost always included in the sample metadata. Where available, HLA class I and class II types were obtained from metadata supplied by the sample provider rather than from assay-based typing. The samples were drawn from two sources: the first 160 participants of the ongoing ImmuneRACE study, and approximately 1,300 subjects contributed by 6 global collaborators. Deeply sampled blood TCRbeta repertoires from subjects exposed to, actively infected with, or recovered from COVID-19 were included in the dataset. A freely available public database, intended as a resource for researchers studying the immune response to SARS-CoV-2, is where the repertoires were released.

Reading from cysteine to phenylalanine, the CDR3 counts 11 amino acids. The DNA shown is the 33-base CDR3, in frame from base 1. From the germline V gene, CDR1 is SQVTM and CDR2 is ANQGSEA. At the junction V is shortened by 4 bases and J by 1 base, with 4 bases in between. Study-wide conclusions, independent of this receptor: The quantity of clinical and demographic metadata differed by source and by participant and was supplied without curation.

In the prospective study, participants were about 18 to 95 years old, resided in 20 to 30 geographic areas of the United States, and were enrolled through a virtual design. In the prospective study, participants were assigned to cohorts based on the clinical history participants reported in a screening survey and a study questionnaire. In the prospective study, whole blood, serum and a nasopharyngeal or oropharyngeal swab were collected from each participant by mobile phlebotomists. Prospective study participants could optionally give additional blood draws and questionnaires over an approximately two-month period. Blood samples from the prospective study were shipped frozen or at room temperature prior to DNA extraction. Of note for this clone: There is no known antigen for this receptor. There are no base qualities to consult, and no much larger clone falls within one base.

TCRbeta CDR3 regions were amplified from genomic DNA by means of the immunoSEQ Assay, a bias-controlled multiplex PCR. The study's processing was this. Within the assay, amplification of reference gene primers was used to estimate how many nucleated cells each sample contained. Sequence reads were collapsed and filtered to measure the absolute abundance of every unique TCRbeta CDR3 rearrangement. Productive Simpson clonality was computed per sample as the square root of Simpson's diversity index over productive rearrangements. Not all clones reach the TCRdb copy of this immuneACCESS table, which keeps in-frame sequences only. Checked studies attribute under half of the gap to unresolved V genes and leave the rest unexplained. D and trimming come from the DNA, and the V and J calls and clone size come from that table. The table for this sample lists 45,000 to 60,000 clones; around 73% of them were counted only once. The ten top clones hold under 6% of the sample.

This TCR derives from a woman aged 45-65 years with acute COVID-19. The chain is assembled from TRBV29-1 and TRBJ1-1; the D gene is not confidently resolved. Sample: PBMCs or T cells enriched from blood (not recorded which). This receptor has the CDR3 CSVVGNTEAFF. The DNA sequence follows: TGCAGCGTTGTCGGGAACACTGAAGCTTTCTTT.